These T cell receptor beta chains were read from a single sample in a study of T-cell reconstitution after alpha-beta-depleted transplantation in children. TCRdb reprocessed the PCR reads with MiXCR, giving one entry per CDR3 protein. The data hold approximately 650,000 distinct CDR3 sequences, with around 13% observed a single time. Specimen: PBMCs, collected before TCRalphabeta/CD19-depleted stem cell transplant. The source is a girl aged 2-15 years with congenital amegakaryocytic thrombocytopenia, due to receive a stem cell transplant. Both conserved end residues are part of each CDR3. D genes are given only for firm matches. Size values are once, few and many counts, or a class for expanded clones, and some rows have none.

J gene,clone size,D gene,V gene,CDR3 protein,CDR3 DNA
TRBJ2-7,few,TRBD2,TRBV3-1,CASSPRPRGVSYEQYF,TGTGCCAGCAGCCCCCGGCCACGGGGGGTGTCCTACGAGCAGTACTTC
TRBJ2-1,-,TRBD2,TRBV28,CASSLFGRGYNEQFF,TGTGCCAGCAGTTTATTCGGGAGGGGGTACAATGAGCAGTTCTTC
TRBJ1-2,few,TRBD1,TRBV2,CAIGTAFYGYTF,TGTGCCATCGGGACAGCCTTCTATGGCTACACCTTC
TRBJ2-1,few,-,TRBV12-3/TRBV12-4,CASSLNWGTYNEQFF,TGTGCCAGCAGTTTAAATTGGGGGACCTACAATGAGCAGTTCTTC
TRBJ2-1,-,-,TRBV14,CASSLYHAYNEQFF,TGTGCCAGCAGCCTCTACCATGCCTACAATGAGCAGTTCTTC
TRBJ2-3,many,TRBD2,TRBV7-9,CASSSTSGLTDTQYF,TGTGCCAGCAGCTCGACTAGCGGCCTCACAGATACGCAGTATTTT
TRBJ2-1,-,-,TRBV11-1,CASSLARIWAESYNEQFF,TGTGCCAGCAGCTTAGCGCGAATTTGGGCAGAGTCCTACAATGAGCAGTTCTTC
TRBJ2-1,many,-,TRBV6-1,CASGWLGDATYGQFF,TGTGCCAGCGGGTGGCTAGGGGACGCCACCTACGGGCAGTTCTTC
TRBJ2-1,few,TRBD2,TRBV3-1,CASSQGGSGSNEQFF,TGTGCCAGCAGCCAAGGTGGTAGCGGGAGCAATGAGCAGTTCTTC
TRBJ2-2,few,TRBD2,TRBV20-1,CSARREAGELFF,TGCAGTGCTAGACGGGAGGCCGGGGAGCTGTTTTTT
TRBJ2-3,many,-,TRBV5-1,CASSIPPTETSTDTQYF,TGCGCCAGCAGCATACCACCTACGGAGACAAGCACAGATACGCAGTATTTT
TRBJ2-6,-,-,TRBV20-1,CSASGNPLSGANVLTF,TGCAGTGCCTCAGGGAACCCTCTCTCTGGGGCCAACGTCCTGACTTTC
TRBJ2-2,many,TRBD2,TRBV4-1,CASRRRTSNTGELFF,TGCGCCAGCAGACGACGGACTAGCAACACCGGGGAGCTGTTTTTT
TRBJ2-2,-,TRBD1,TRBV10-2,CASSPGQGMTGELFF,TGCGCCAGCAGTCCGGGACAGGGCATGACCGGGGAGCTGTTTTTT
TRBJ2-2,many,-,TRBV7-9,CASSLMSTGELFF,TGTGCCAGCAGCTTAATGTCCACCGGGGAGCTGTTTTTT
TRBJ2-2,many,-,TRBV5-1,CASSVGLAGELFF,TGCGCCAGCAGTGTGGGCCTTGCAGGGGAGCTGTTTTTT
TRBJ2-1,few,TRBD2,TRBV10-3,CAISLGTSGTYNEQFF,TGTGCCATCAGCCTCGGGACTAGCGGTACCTACAATGAGCAGTTCTTC
TRBJ2-2,many,-,TRBV20-1,CSASGAGAGELFF,TGCAGTGCTAGTGGGGCAGGGGCCGGGGAGCTGTTTTTT
TRBJ2-1,-,-,TRBV5-1,CASNGGGGKTYNEQFF,TGCGCCAGCAATGGAGGTGGCGGGAAGACCTACAATGAGCAGTTCTTC
TRBJ2-3,many,-,TRBV5-1,CASRRASTDTQYF,TGCGCCAGCAGGCGTGCTAGCACAGATACGCAGTATTTT
TRBJ2-7,many,-,TRBV12-3/TRBV12-4,CASRGVRYEQYF,TGTGCCAGCAGAGGGGTTCGATACGAGCAGTACTTC
TRBJ2-1,-,TRBD1,TRBV20-1,CSARGGQGRNEQFF,TGCAGTGCTAGAGGGGGACAGGGGCGCAATGAGCAGTTCTTC